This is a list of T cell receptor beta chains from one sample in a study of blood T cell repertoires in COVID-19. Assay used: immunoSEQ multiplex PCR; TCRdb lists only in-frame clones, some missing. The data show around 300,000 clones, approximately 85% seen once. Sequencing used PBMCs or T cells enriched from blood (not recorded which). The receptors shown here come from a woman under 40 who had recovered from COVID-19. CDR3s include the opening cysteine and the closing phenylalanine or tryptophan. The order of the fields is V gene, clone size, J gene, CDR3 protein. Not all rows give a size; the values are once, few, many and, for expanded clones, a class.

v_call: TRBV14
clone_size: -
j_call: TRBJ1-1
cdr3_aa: CASSQDISHGEAFF

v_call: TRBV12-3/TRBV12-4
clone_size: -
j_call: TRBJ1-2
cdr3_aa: CASGGQPFYGYTF

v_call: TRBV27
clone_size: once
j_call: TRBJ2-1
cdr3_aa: CASSFLYNEQFF

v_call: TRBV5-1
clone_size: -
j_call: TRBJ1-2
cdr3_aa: CASSLGPGQSYGYTF

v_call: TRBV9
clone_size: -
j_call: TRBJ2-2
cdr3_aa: CASSTPLIPGLQDGELFF

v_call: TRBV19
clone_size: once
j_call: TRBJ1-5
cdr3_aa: CASSMRGSLDQPQHF

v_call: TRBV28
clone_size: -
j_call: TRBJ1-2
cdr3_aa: CASSLVPDGNGYTF

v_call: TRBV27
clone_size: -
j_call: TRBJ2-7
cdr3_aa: CASSFGTGAYEQYF

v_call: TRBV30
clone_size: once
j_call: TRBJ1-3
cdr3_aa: CAWSTGFSGNTIYF

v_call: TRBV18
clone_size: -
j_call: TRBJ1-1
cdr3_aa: CASSRRETEAFF

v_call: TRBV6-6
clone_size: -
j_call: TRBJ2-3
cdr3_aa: CASSYGSRGDTDTQYF

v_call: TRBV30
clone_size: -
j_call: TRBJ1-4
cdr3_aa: CACNRDQGRGSEKLFF

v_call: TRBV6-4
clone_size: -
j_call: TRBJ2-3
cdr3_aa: CASSSAPGALTDTQYF

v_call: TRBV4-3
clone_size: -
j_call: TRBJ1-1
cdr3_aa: CASALGVTGTGLDTEAFF

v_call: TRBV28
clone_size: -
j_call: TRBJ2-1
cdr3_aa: CASSSYPGLAGVNEQFF

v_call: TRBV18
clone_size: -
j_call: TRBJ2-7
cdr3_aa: CASSGGMSYEQYF

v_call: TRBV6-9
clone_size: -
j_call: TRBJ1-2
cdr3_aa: CASRQSPNYGYTF

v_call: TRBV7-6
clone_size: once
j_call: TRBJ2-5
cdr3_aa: CASSLGATVIQETQYF

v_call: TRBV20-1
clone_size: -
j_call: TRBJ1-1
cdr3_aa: CSANRDPEAFF

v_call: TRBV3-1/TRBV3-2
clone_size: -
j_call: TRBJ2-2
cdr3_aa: CASSQVKRVNTGELFF

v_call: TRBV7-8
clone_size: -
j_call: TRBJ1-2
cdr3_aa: CASSSPAGTVAHVYGYTF

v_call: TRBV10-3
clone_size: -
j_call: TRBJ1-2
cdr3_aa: CAISESGRALPYGYTF

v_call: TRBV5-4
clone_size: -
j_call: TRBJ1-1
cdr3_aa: CASSPPTGDQTEAFF

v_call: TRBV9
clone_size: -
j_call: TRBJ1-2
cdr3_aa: CASSGSGPSRNYGYTF

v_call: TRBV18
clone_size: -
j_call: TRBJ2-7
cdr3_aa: CASSPPGQGAYEQYF

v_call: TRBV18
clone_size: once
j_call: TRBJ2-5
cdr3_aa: CASSPTSGGAETQYF

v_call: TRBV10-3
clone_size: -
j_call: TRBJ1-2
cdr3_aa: CAISESIRGYGYTF

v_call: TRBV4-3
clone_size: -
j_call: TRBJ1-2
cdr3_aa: CASSQDPGQGGYGYTF

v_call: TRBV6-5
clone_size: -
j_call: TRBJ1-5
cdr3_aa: CASRFMGAGQPQHF

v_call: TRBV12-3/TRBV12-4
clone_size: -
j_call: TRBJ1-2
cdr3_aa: CASTSGDYGYTF

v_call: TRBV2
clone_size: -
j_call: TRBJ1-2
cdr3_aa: CASRTTGGAGYTF

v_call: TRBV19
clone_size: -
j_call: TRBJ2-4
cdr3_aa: CASSNSAKNIQYF